The next 11 T cell receptor beta chains were all read from a single sample in a study of identifying expanded T cells in peripheral blood. TCRdb's table, derived via immunoSEQ multiplex PCR, lists solely in-frame clones and lacks some. The sample yields roughly 90,000 clones, more than 75% seen once. Sequencing input: blood. Source of these receptors: a person aged 18-70 years in good health.

The chain recombines TRBV5-4 with TRBJ1-1, with D possibly matching TRBD1 (5 bases). Looked up from germline, CDR1 is SGHNT and CDR2 is YYREEE (reference sequence). V was cut by 1 base and J by 0 bases, with 19 bases left in between. CDR3 length: 18 residues. The CDR3 nucleotides read TGTGCCAGCAGCTTGACCGCCTGGGGGGTCCTCATGAACACTGAAGCTTTCTTT. Encoded protein: CASSLTAWGVLMNTEAFF. The complete variable domain, with remaining parts taken from reference TRBV5-4 and TRBJ1-1, reads ETGVTQSPTHLIKTRGQQVTLRCSSQSGHNTVSWYQQALGQGPQFIFQYYREEENGRGNFPPRFSGLQFPNYSSELNVNALELDDSALYLCASSLTAWGVLMNTEAFFGQGTRLTVV.

The J gene is TRBJ1-1, the V gene TRBV6-6; D may be TRBD1 (5 bases). V was cut by 5 bases and J by 5 bases, with 21 bases left in between. Germline assignment: CDR1 MNHNY and CDR2 SVGAGI (reference sequence). CDR3 size: 16 residues. CDR3 sequence: CASSPRDEGRGTEAFF. The DNA of the CDR3 is TGTGCCAGCAGTCCTCGGGACGAAGGAAGGGGTACTGAAGCTTTCTTT.

This chain uses TRBV12-5 with TRBJ2-1, with no clear D. V was trimmed by 1 base and J by 13 bases, leaving 8 bases between them. CDR3 length: 11 residues. The germline gives CDR1 LGHNT, CDR2 FRNRAP. In nucleotides, the CDR3 is TGTGCTAGTGGTTTGGCCCAACTCCAGTTCTTC. This codes for CASGLAQLQFF.

The gene calls are TRBV6-6 and TRBJ2-1, with D possibly TRBD2 on 5 matching bases. The CDR3 consists of 13 residues. Germline-derived CDR1 and CDR2 are MNHNY and SVGAGI (reference sequence). Trimming left V 8 bases short and J 4 bases short, with 12 bases between. CDR3 protein: CASGETGYNEQFF. The DNA of the CDR3 is TGTGCCAGCGGAGAAACGGGATACAATGAGCAGTTCTTC.

The V gene is TRBV18, the J gene TRBJ2-3, with a possible D match to TRBD1 (6 bases). V lost 1 base, J lost 2 bases, and 16 bases lay in between. Germline assignment: CDR1 KGHSH and CDR2 LQKENI. The CDR3 loop spans 17 amino acids. The CDR3, as DNA: TGTGCCAGCTCACCACGGGACATCCTCATATCCACAGATACGCAGTATTTT. This gives the protein CASSPRDILISTDTQYF.

Worth noting for this clone: Germline is not matched at one junction end, which may reflect a read error. Other DNA variants within this sample encode the same CDR3. The rearrangement links TRBV30 to TRBJ1-1; no clear D. The CDR3 is 13 amino acids. CDR1 and CDR2 (germline): GTSNPN, SVGIG (reference sequence). CDR3 in amino acids: CAWSASGHTEAFF. The CDR3, as DNA: TGTGCCTGGAGCGCATCCGGGCACACTGAAGCCTTCTTT.

This chain links TRBV29-1 with TRBJ2-1, with TRBD2 matching over 7 bases. CDR1 is SQVTM, CDR2 ANQGSEA, per germline. There are 16 residues in the CDR3. Unmatched junction bases numbered 6, after V lost 1 base and J lost 0 bases. The CDR3 protein is CSVEGRRGSSYNEQFF. The CDR3 DNA reads TGCAGCGTTGAAGGAAGGCGGGGGAGCTCCTACAATGAGCAGTTCTTC.

This clone showed up just once. V and J are TRBV5-1 and TRBJ2-2; tentatively, D is TRBD1 (6 bases). The CDR3 spans 15 residues. Between the trimmed V and J ends, which lost 4 bases and 6 bases, there was a span of 16 bases. Germline-derived CDR1 and CDR2 are SGHRS and YFSETQ. The CDR3 region has the DNA TGCGCCAGCAGCCCCGGGACACCGCAATCCGGGGAGCTGTTTTTT. Translation: CASSPGTPQSGELFF.

The V gene is TRBV27, the J gene TRBJ1-1; TRBD1 might be the D (6 bases). The V gene's germline CDR1 is MNHEY and CDR2 SMNVEV (reference sequence). Trimming left V 2 bases short and J 4 bases short, with 11 bases between. The CDR3 runs 14 residues. Here the CDR3 reads CASSLRGHLTEAFF. CDR3 in DNA: TGTGCCAGCAGTTTACGGGGACACCTCACTGAAGCTTTCTTT.

This clone was picked up one time. The V gene is TRBV6-1, the J gene TRBJ1-5; 7 bases agree with TRBD1. Losses at the gene ends were 0 bases for V and 9 bases for J; bases not matched to a gene: 8. CDR1 MNHNS and CDR2 SASEGT come from the germline V gene. CDR3 length: 15 residues. The CDR3 reads CASSEARGPGAPQHF. DNA of the CDR3: TGTGCCAGCAGTGAAGCGAGGGGGCCTGGAGCGCCCCAGCATTTT.

V is TRBV21-1 and J is TRBJ1-5; the table's D call TRBD1 went unverified against the DNA. TRBV21-1 is a pseudogene. CDR3 length: 14 residues. The CDR3 DNA reads as TGTGCCAGCAGCAAGGAAGGACAGGGTCAGCCCCAGCATTTT. Its translation: CASSKEGQGQPQHF.